A single sample gave rise to the 5 T cell receptor beta chains below, sequenced in a study of cytomegalovirus exposure and HLA in healthy donors. The study ran its PCR with 60 Vbeta and 13 Jbeta primers. Assay used: immunoSEQ multiplex PCR; TCRdb lists only in-frame clones, some missing. The sample contains about 140,000 clones, roughly 77% of which appear only once. Sequencing input: PBMCs. These receptors were obtained from a man between 25 and 39 years old in good health and CMV-seronegative.

The chain couples TRBV29-1 to TRBJ2-3, with 13 bases identical to TRBD2. Germline assignment: CDR1 SQVTM and CDR2 ANQGSEA. Unmatched junction bases numbered 9, after V lost 6 bases and J lost 3 bases. The CDR3 covers 16 residues. The chain's CDR3 is CSVRTSGSRGTDTQYF. Here the CDR3 DNA reads TGCAGCGTCCGGACTAGCGGGAGTAGAGGAACAGATACGCAGTATTTT.

The V and J genes are TRBV7-2 and TRBJ2-7; D is ambiguous. From germline, CDR1 is SGHTA and CDR2 FQGNSA. V was shortened by 1 base and J by 6 bases, with 13 bases between the two germline ends. The CDR3 runs to 14 residues. CDR3: CASSLVTLLGEQYF. DNA of the CDR3: TGTGCCAGCAGCTTAGTGACTCTCCTAGGCGAGCAGTACTTC.

The V gene is TRBV4-1, the J gene TRBJ2-3; 9 bases fit TRBD2. This CDR3 has 17 residues. J gave up 0 bases and V 3 bases, and 7 bases lay outside the gene matches. CDR1 and CDR2 from the germline V gene are MGHRA and YSYEKL. DNA for the CDR3: TGCGCCAGCAGCCATCTGCTAGCGGGGACTAGCACAGATACGCAGTATTTT. Its protein product is CASSHLLAGTSTDTQYF.

The chain couples TRBV27 to TRBJ1-1; possibly TRBD1 for D (6 bases). This CDR3 contains 13 residues. V was cut by 1 base and J by 6 bases, with 9 bases left in between. The germline V gene has CDR1 MNHEY and CDR2 SMNVEV (reference sequence). The CDR3 protein is CASSLFRGSEAFF. Written as DNA, the CDR3 is TGTGCCAGCAGTTTATTCAGGGGCTCTGAAGCTTTCTTT.

This clone was found a few times. The V call is TRBV6-5, the J call TRBJ2-3; TRBD1 might be the D (6 bases). CDR3 size: 13 residues. CDR1 MNHEY and CDR2 SVGAGI come from the germline V gene. The germline V and J ends were trimmed by 5 bases and 2 bases, with 8 bases remaining between them. The CDR3 DNA follows: TGTGCCAGCAGTAGACAGGTCACAGATACGCAGTATTTT. Its translation: CASSRQVTDTQYF.